The 20 T cell receptor beta chains below were found in one sample sequenced in a study of T cell changes during pregnancy in multiple sclerosis (dated by TCRdb to the late 2010s). The library was prepared using the immunoSEQ multiplex PCR assay. The source is immuneACCESS, and TCRdb retained only in-frame sequences with V and J called. Part of the clones is not carried over; for the studies checked, unresolved V genes explain less than half of this, and the remainder is unexplained. The sample table lists 88,000 or so clones, roughly nine tenths of them with a count of one. The leading ten clones occupy 2.5% to 3% of the sample. Sample: peripheral blood, taken before pregnancy. The source is a female donor with multiple sclerosis, enrolled in a pregnancy study.

This clone has just one count. The chain employs TRBV6-6 and TRBJ1-4, with D hard to call. This CDR3 spans 16 amino acids. Trimming took 2 bases from V and 4 from J, leaving 14 bases between them. Germline V CDR1 and CDR2: MNHNY, SVGAGI (reference sequence). The CDR3 DNA sequence: TGTGCCAGCAGTTACGACCCCGAAAGGAGTAATGAAAAACTGTTTTTT. Protein product: CASSYDPERSNEKLFF.

This clone appeared a single time. The chain recombines TRBV7-9 with TRBJ2-4; a weak D match, TRBD2 (6 bases). The germline gives CDR1 SEHNR, CDR2 FQNEAQ (reference sequence). Trimming stripped 5 bases from V and 0 bases from J, with 11 bases between. This CDR3 contains 15 residues. CDR3 nucleotides: TGTGCCAGCAGCCCGGAGGGAGGAGCCAAAAACATTCAGTACTTC. It encodes CASSPEGGAKNIQYF.

This chain connects TRBV15 to TRBJ2-2; D ambiguous. Germline CDR1 LNHNV, CDR2 YYDKDF (reference sequence). The V gene lost 0 bases and the J gene lost 4 bases, with 6 bases spanning the gap. This CDR3 is built from 14 residues. For the CDR3, the DNA is TGTGCCACCAGCAGAGATCATCCCACCGGGGAGCTGTTTTTT. As protein: CATSRDHPTGELFF.

The V call is TRBV27, the J call TRBJ1-5, with 8 bases lining up with TRBD1. Germline loops: CDR1 MNHEY, CDR2 SMNVEV (reference sequence). V was clipped by 6 bases and J by 4 bases; unmatched bases: 2. The CDR3 sequence is 13 residues long. The CDR3 region has the DNA TGTGCCAGCAGGGACAGGGTTAATCAGCCCCAGCATTTT. Residues: CASRDRVNQPQHF.

A single count supports this clone. V and J are TRBV18 and TRBJ2-7; TRBD2 aligns across 8 bases. The CDR3 runs 13 residues. Losses at the gene ends were 6 bases for V and 6 bases for J; bases not matched to a gene: 7. Germline V lookup: CDR1 KGHSH, CDR2 LQKENI. The CDR3 region is CASSPGGVFEQYF. CDR3 coding DNA: TGTGCCAGCTCTCCCGGGGGGGTATTCGAGCAGTACTTC.

The chain uses TRBV9 and TRBJ2-7; weak D call: TRBD2 (7 bases). The CDR3 spans 14 residues. The ends were cut back, 0 bases at V and 4 bases at J, with 11 bases in the middle. CDR1 SGDLS and CDR2 YYNGEE come from the germline V gene. Here the CDR3 DNA reads TGTGCCAGCAGCGTAGAGGGGGGGGGATACGAGCAGTACTTC. Translation gives CASSVEGGGYEQYF. Supplemented by reference TRBV9 and TRBJ2-7, the full variable domain reads DSGVTQTPKHLITATGQRVTLRCSPRSGDLSVYWYQQSLDQGLQFLIQYYNGEERAKGNILERFSAQQFPDLHSELNLSSLELGDSALYFCASSVEGGGYEQYFGPGTRLTVT.

CDR3 nucleotide sequence: TGTGCCAGCGCCGCTGAGGGGGCCGTAGGAGAGACCCAGTACTTC. Translating gives CASAAEGAVGETQYF. The chain couples TRBV4-2 to TRBJ2-5; TRBD1 matches 7 bases. Germline loops: CDR1 LGHNA, CDR2 YNFKEQ. This CDR3 region has 15 residues. The ends lost 8 bases at V and 4 bases at J; junction bases unmatched: 13.

The chain couples TRBV9 to TRBJ2-2; 7 bases are a match to TRBD2. This CDR3 contains 15 residues. V trimming: 4 bases; J trimming: 6 bases; junction bases outside the gene matches: 9. Germline values: CDR1 SGDLS, CDR2 YYNGEE. The CDR3 DNA reads as TGTGCCAGCAGCCCGACGGGACTAAACTCCGGGGAGCTGTTTTTT. Its protein is CASSPTGLNSGELFF. Full variable domain (rest looked up from reference TRBV9 and TRBJ2-2): DSGVTQTPKHLITATGQRVTLRCSPRSGDLSVYWYQQSLDQGLQFLIQYYNGEERAKGNILERFSAQQFPDLHSELNLSSLELGDSALYFCASSPTGLNSGELFFGEGSRLTVL.

This clone was found a few times. The V gene is TRBV19, the J gene TRBJ2-1; D gene unclear. Germline V CDR1 and CDR2: LNHDA, SQIVND (reference sequence). The CDR3 runs to 11 residues. V lost 8 bases and J 10 bases, leaving 12 bases between the germline ends. As DNA, the CDR3 is TGTGCCAGTTCCACGTCCGGGGAGCAGTTCTTC. Its translation: CASSTSGEQFF.

This sequence joins TRBV6-1 and TRBJ2-7; 10 bases are a match to TRBD1. V lost 8 bases and J lost 5; bases outside the gene matches: 9. Per the germline V gene, CDR1 is MNHNS and CDR2 is SASEGT. This CDR3 is 14 amino acids long. CDR3 amino acids: CASLTGTGAHEQYF. The CDR3 coding sequence is TGTGCCAGCCTGACCGGGACAGGGGCCCACGAGCAGTACTTC.

The chain has TRBV5-1 and TRBJ1-1, with 11 nucleotides matching TRBD1. The CDR3 spans 14 residues. Losses at the gene ends were 3 bases for V and 10 bases for J; bases not matched to a gene: 8. The germline V gene has CDR1 SGHRS and CDR2 YFSETQ. The CDR3 spells CASSSDRGLGGAFF. Written as DNA, the CDR3 is TGCGCCAGCAGCTCGGACAGGGGGCTAGGAGGAGCTTTCTTT.

The gene calls are TRBV27 and TRBJ2-7; D is perhaps TRBD1 (6 bases). V was clipped by 3 bases and J by 4 bases, with 13 bases between them. Per the germline V gene, CDR1 is MNHEY and CDR2 is SMNVEV (reference sequence). The CDR3 runs 14 residues. The CDR3 reads CASSFGTNLYEQYF. The CDR3 region has the DNA TGTGCCAGCAGTTTCGGGACAAACCTATACGAGCAGTACTTC.

The chain uses TRBV5-1 and TRBJ1-1; 7 nucleotides align to TRBD1. The CDR3 loop spans 15 amino acids. Germline assignment: CDR1 SGHRS and CDR2 YFSETQ. Unmatched junction bases numbered 6, after V lost 0 bases and J lost 4 bases. The chain's CDR3 is CASSLGQGLLTEAFF. The CDR3 DNA reads as TGCGCCAGCAGCTTGGGACAGGGCTTACTCACTGAAGCTTTCTTT. Combining the CDR3 with reference TRBV5-1 and TRBJ1-1 gives the whole variable domain KAGVTQTPRYLIKTRGQQVTLSCSPISGHRSVSWYQQTPGQGLQFLFEYFSETQRNKGNFPGRFSGRQFSNSRSEMNVSTLELGDSALYLCASSLGQGLLTEAFFGQGTRLTVV.

The chain has TRBV5-1 and TRBJ2-1; TRBD1 aligns across 9 bases. Trimming took 0 bases from V and 6 from J; bases not matched to a gene: 7. The CDR3 is 16 amino acids. Germline CDR1 and CDR2: SGHRS and YFSETQ. CDR3 in amino acids: CASSLGPGQGRNEQFF. The CDR3 coding sequence is TGCGCCAGCAGCTTGGGACCGGGACAGGGCCGCAATGAGCAGTTCTTC.

V and J are TRBV10-3 and TRBJ2-7; unclear D gene. The CDR3 runs to 13 residues. The V end lost 8 bases, the J end lost 0 bases, and 11 bases lay between the germline ends. CDR1 ENHRY and CDR2 SYGVKD come from the germline V gene. CDR3 bases: TGTGCCATCTTAGTCGAGAGCTCCTACGAGCAGTACTTC. Its translation: CAILVESSYEQYF.

The V gene is TRBV7-8, the J gene TRBJ2-7, with TRBD2 as a possible D gene (6 bases). The CDR3 totals 14 residues. The V and J ends lost 5 bases and 7 bases respectively, with 18 bases between them. Germline-derived CDR1 and CDR2 are SGHVS and FQNEAQ. The CDR3, as DNA: TGTGCCAGCAGCCCTCGGGACTCCTTTGCAGAGCAGTACTTC. It specifies CASSPRDSFAEQYF.

This chain uses TRBV9 with TRBJ2-3, with D possibly being TRBD2 (5 bases). CDR3 length: 15 amino acids. V was cut by 4 bases and J by 2 bases, with 14 bases left in between. Germline loops: CDR1 SGDLS, CDR2 YYNGEE. The CDR3 DNA is TGTGCCAGCAGCTCCCGGGGTGGGGTCACAGATACGCAGTATTTT. Its translation: CASSSRGGVTDTQYF.

The genes are TRBV6-5 and TRBJ1-1; D gene ambiguous. Germline V gene data show CDR1 as MNHEY and CDR2 as SVGAGI. V lost 6 bases to trimming and J lost 3 bases, with 11 bases between them. The CDR3 is 13 residues long. The CDR3 DNA reads as TGTGCCAGCAGCTACCCCGGAGACACTGAAGCTTTCTTT. Translation gives CASSYPGDTEAFF.

This clone was seen only once. V usage is TRBV19 and J usage is TRBJ1-5, with D maybe TRBD1 (5 bases). Trimming removed 3 bases from V and 3 bases from J, with 9 bases in between. There are 14 residues in the CDR3. CDR1 and CDR2 from the germline V gene are LNHDA and SQIVND (reference sequence). CDR3 nucleotide sequence: TGTGCCAGTAGTATGGGGCAGTACAATCAGCCCCAGCATTTT. Translated: CASSMGQYNQPQHF.

The chain links TRBV5-1 to TRBJ2-1, with D possibly matching TRBD2 (6 bases). From germline, CDR1 is SGHRS and CDR2 YFSETQ. CDR3 size: 14 residues. The V end was cut by 4 bases, the J end by 6 bases, with 14 bases between. The CDR3 loop is CASSPHRRANEQFF. Written as DNA, the CDR3 is TGCGCCAGCAGCCCCCACAGGAGGGCCAATGAGCAGTTCTTC.